This T cell receptor beta chain appears in the sequencing data of a study of blood T cell repertoires in COVID-19 (dated by TCRdb to 2018 to 2021). For the study in its entirety: Samples from collaborators originated in the United States, Italy and Spain and spanned both the acute and convalescent phases of COVID-19. The prospective study material was composed of cDNA or gDNA derived from T cells, B-cell-depleted T cells, or PBMCs. Deeply sampled blood TCRbeta repertoires from subjects exposed to, actively infected with, or recovered from COVID-19 were included in the dataset. The repertoires were made available in a free public database intended to serve as a resource for research on the immune response to SARS-CoV-2. Where available, HLA class I and class II types were obtained from metadata supplied by the sample provider rather than from assay-based typing. The samples were drawn from two sources: the first 160 participants of the ongoing ImmuneRACE study, and fewer than 1,500 subjects contributed by 6 global collaborators. The sample metadata nearly always contained a de-identified subject ID, COVID-19 status, age in years and sex. Broad study findings and their caveats: How much clinical and demographic metadata was included differed by source and by participant, and the metadata was provided uncurated.

Points on this clone: Its cognate antigen has yet to be identified. Base quality data are lacking; no much larger clone is found one base away.

Each collaborating institution followed its own protocols to collect whole blood in K2EDTA tubes. Collaborator samples were shipped for TCRbeta analysis as frozen whole blood, isolated PBMCs, or DNA extracted from either sample type. Spanning cysteine to phenylalanine, the CDR3 consists of 16 amino acids. Only the CDR3 portion is preserved as DNA: 48 bases, with reading frame beginning at the first base. In the germline V gene, CDR1 corresponds to SGHRS and CDR2 to YFSETQ. V is clipped by 0 bases and J by 2 bases, and the sequence between their germline boundaries is 11 bases long. TCRbeta CDR3 regions were amplified from genomic DNA by means of the immunoSEQ Assay, a bias-controlled multiplex PCR. The published analysis was carried out like this. The number of nucleated cells in each sample was estimated by amplification of reference gene primers within the assay. To quantify the absolute abundance of each unique TCRbeta CDR3 rearrangement, sequence reads were collapsed and filtered. For each sample, productive Simpson clonality was calculated by taking the square root of Simpson's diversity index across productive rearrangements. The immuneACCESS repertoire file appears here via TCRdb, limited to in-frame rearrangements. These files lack a portion of the clones; in checked studies, under half of the deficit traces to unresolved V genes, and the cause of the others is not known. The DNA was the basis for D and trimming; V, J and clone size are from that table. The sample table records approximately 300,000 clones; around 83% of these occur just once. The top ten hold about 1.2% of the sample.

The receptor chain draws on TRBV5-1 and TRBJ2-2; TRBD1 is possibly the D segment (6 matching bases). The sequence was obtained from a woman aged 45-65 years with acute or convalescent COVID-19. The sample consisted of peripheral blood. The DNA sequence is TGCGCCAGCAGCTTGGACAGGGTGATAAACACCGGGGAGCTGTTTTTT. This gives the protein CASSLDRVINTGELFF.